This T cell receptor beta chain was profiled in a study of CD8+ T cells in alopecia areata. Broader study findings: In patients, TCRs were shared less clearly than in mice, and HLA may possibly be involved.

As to treatment: oral pan-JAK inhibitor, 5-10 mg twice daily. Concerning this clone itself: Its antigen is not known.

Sequencing used cDNA as its template, made by extracting RNA and reverse transcribing it. Libraries were prepared by immunoSEQ multiplex PCR; TCRdb keeps only in-frame clonotypes and omits some of them. The sample includes about 270,000 clones, over 45% of them seen just once. V was clipped by 0 bases and J by 1 base, with 9 bases between them. CDR1 SGHVS and CDR2 FQNEAQ come from the germline V gene. This CDR3 is built from 15 residues. This receptor was identified in a human donor with alopecia areata. The sequences come from CD4+ T cells sorted from blood, collected at approximately week 51, from a patient treated with tofacitinib. The rearrangement uses TRBV7-8 and TRBJ1-2; D unclear. CDR3 nucleotide sequence: TGTGCCAGCAGCTTAGCTGACTTTTTTAACTATGGCTACACCTTC. Translated: CASSLADFFNYGYTF.